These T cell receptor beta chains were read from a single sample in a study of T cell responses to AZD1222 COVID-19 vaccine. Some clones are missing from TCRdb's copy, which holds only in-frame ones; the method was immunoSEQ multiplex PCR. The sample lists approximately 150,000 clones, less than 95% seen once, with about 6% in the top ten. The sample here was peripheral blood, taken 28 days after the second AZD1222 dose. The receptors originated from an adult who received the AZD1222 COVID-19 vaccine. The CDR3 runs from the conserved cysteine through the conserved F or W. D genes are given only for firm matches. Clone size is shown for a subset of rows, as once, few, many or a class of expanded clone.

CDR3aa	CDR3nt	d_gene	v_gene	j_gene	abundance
CASTQGREQYF	TGTGCCAGCACCCAGGGACGAGAGCAGTACTTC	NA	TRBV28	TRBJ2-7	NA
CASNRGTEDTQYF	TGTGCCAGCAACCGAGGGACAGAAGATACGCAGTATTTT	TRBD1	TRBV12-3/TRBV12-4	TRBJ2-3	NA
CASSQGLSKYNEQFF	TGTGCCAGCAGCCAAGGACTATCCAAATACAATGAGCAGTTCTTC	NA	TRBV7-7	TRBJ2-1	NA
CASSLRTGGRNEQFF	TGTGCCAGCAGCTTACGGACAGGGGGCCGCAATGAGCAGTTCTTC	TRBD1	TRBV7-2	TRBJ2-1	NA
CASSTTESYQPQHF	TGTGCCAGCAGTACGACAGAGTCCTATCAGCCCCAGCATTTT	NA	TRBV25-1	TRBJ1-5	NA
CALAGGSYTGELFF	TGTGCCTTGGCGGGGGGATCTTACACCGGGGAGCTGTTTTTT	TRBD2	TRBV30	TRBJ2-2	NA
CASSQTPGSRELFF	TGTGCCAGCAGCCAAACACCCGGAAGTCGGGAGCTGTTTTTT	NA	TRBV6-2/TRBV6-3	TRBJ2-2	NA
CASPPQGGDTEAFF	TGTGCCAGCCCCCCCCAGGGAGGGGACACTGAAGCTTTCTTT	NA	TRBV28	TRBJ1-1	NA
CAWSRLASIQYF	TGTGCCTGGAGTAGGCTAGCCTCCATTCAGTACTTC	NA	TRBV30	TRBJ2-4	NA
CASSPTYEQYF	TGTGCCAGCAGCCCGACCTACGAGCAGTACTTC	NA	TRBV2	TRBJ2-7	NA
CASSLITDYGYTF	TGTGCCAGCTCCCTTATTACGGACTATGGCTACACCTTC	NA	TRBV6-5	TRBJ1-2	NA
CASSVPTDLSYEQYF	TGTGCCAGCAGCGTTCCGACAGATTTGTCCTACGAGCAGTACTTC	NA	TRBV11-2	TRBJ2-7	NA
CASSLGGYTQYF	TGTGCCAGCAGCTTAGGGGGATATACGCAGTATTTT	NA	TRBV7-9	TRBJ2-3	few
CATSDSGQAFPSNYGYTF	TGTGCCACCAGTGATTCCGGACAGGCCTTCCCTTCTAACTATGGCTACACCTTC	TRBD1	TRBV24-1	TRBJ1-2	NA
CASSLLGQGNSPLHF	TGTGCCAGCAGCTTATTGGGACAGGGAAATTCACCCCTCCACTTT	TRBD1	TRBV7-2	TRBJ1-6	NA
CASSDPPYTDTQYF	TGTGCCAGCAGTGACCCGCCCTACACAGATACGCAGTATTTT	NA	TRBV6-4	TRBJ2-3	NA
CASSRDPLNEQFF	TGTGCCAGCTCACGGGATCCCCTTAATGAGCAGTTCTTC	NA	TRBV18	TRBJ2-1	NA
CASRRAGRTEAFF	TGTGCCAGCCGAAGGGCGGGACGCACTGAAGCTTTCTTT	NA	TRBV6-5	TRBJ1-1	NA
CASSLIAGSNTGELFF	TGCGCCAGCAGCTTAATCGCGGGATCAAACACCGGGGAGCTGTTTTTT	NA	TRBV5-1	TRBJ2-2	NA
CASSFSRDRGNSPLHF	TGCGCCAGCAGCTTTAGCCGGGACAGGGGTAATTCACCCCTCCACTTT	TRBD1	TRBV5-1	TRBJ1-6	NA
CASSFGGDEQFF	TGTGCCAGCAGTTTCGGAGGGGATGAGCAGTTCTTC	NA	TRBV28	TRBJ2-1	NA
CASSPSFLTGANTEAFF	TGTGCCAGCAGTCCCTCCTTTCTCACAGGGGCGAACACTGAAGCTTTCTTT	TRBD1	TRBV2	TRBJ1-1	NA
CASSTRESGQAPNSPLHF	TGTGCCAGCAGCACCCGAGAATCAGGGCAGGCGCCTAATTCACCCCTCCACTTT	NA	TRBV21-1	TRBJ1-6	NA
CASSQGKESGYTF	TGTGCCAGCAGCCAGGGGAAGGAAAGTGGCTACACCTTC	NA	TRBV11-2	TRBJ1-2	NA
CASSLGAASQTQYF	TGTGCCAGCAGTCTAGGGGCCGCTAGTCAGACCCAGTACTTC	NA	TRBV2	TRBJ2-5	NA
CASSIYRSSGSVSYNEQFF	TGTGCCAGTAGTATATATAGGTCTAGCGGGAGTGTCTCCTACAATGAGCAGTTCTTC	TRBD2	TRBV19	TRBJ2-1	NA
CASTPRASGELFF	TGTGCCAGCACCCCGAGAGCAAGCGGGGAGCTGTTTTTT	NA	TRBV6-5	TRBJ2-2	NA
CATWWYEKLFF	TGTGCTACCTGGTGGTATGAAAAACTGTTTTTT	NA	TRBV30	TRBJ1-4	once
CASTLEGIGNTIYF	TGTGCCAGCACCCTTGAAGGGATTGGAAACACCATATATTTT	NA	TRBV2	TRBJ1-3	once
CASSLWDSNNEQFF	TGTGCCAGCAGTTTATGGGACAGCAACAATGAGCAGTTCTTC	NA	TRBV28	TRBJ2-1	once
CSVQADRGTDIQYF	TGCAGCGTCCAGGCTGACAGGGGGACGGACATTCAGTACTTC	TRBD1	TRBV29-1	TRBJ2-4	NA
CASSQDLGPTGELFF	TGCGCCAGCAGCCAAGATCTGGGCCCCACCGGGGAGCTGTTTTTT	NA	TRBV4-3	TRBJ2-2	NA
CASSQVRKWSPLHF	TGTGCCAGCAGCCAAGTAAGGAAATGGTCACCCCTCCACTTT	NA	TRBV3-1/TRBV3-2	TRBJ1-6	NA
CASSITVQETQYF	TGTGCCAGTAGTATAACGGTCCAAGAGACCCAGTACTTC	NA	TRBV19	TRBJ2-5	NA
CASSQTTGSGGGPLHF	TGTGCCAGCAGCCAAACGACAGGGTCCGGAGGGGGACCCCTCCACTTT	TRBD1	TRBV14	TRBJ1-6	NA
CASSYQYRGEKLFF	TGTGCCAGCAGTTACCAATACAGGGGTGAAAAACTGTTTTTT	TRBD1	TRBV6-5	TRBJ1-4	NA
CASRSTGVYEKLFF	TGTGCCAGCAGAAGTACAGGGGTCTATGAAAAACTGTTTTTT	TRBD1	TRBV28	TRBJ1-4	once
CASRGVNQPQHF	TGTGCCAGCAGGGGAGTGAATCAGCCCCAGCATTTT	NA	TRBV28	TRBJ1-5	NA
CASSFPGAGSQHF	TGTGCCAGCAGTTTCCCCGGGGCAGGGTCTCAGCATTTT	NA	TRBV28	TRBJ1-5	NA
CASSYRESPLHF	TGTGCCAGCAGTTATCGGGAGTCACCCCTCCACTTT	NA	TRBV27	TRBJ1-6	NA
CAWSARLATGELFF	TGTGCCTGGAGTGCCCGGTTGGCCACCGGGGAGCTGTTTTTT	NA	TRBV30	TRBJ2-2	NA
CASSMTGIYSNQPQHF	TGTGCCAGTAGTATGACAGGGATATATAGCAATCAGCCCCAGCATTTT	TRBD1	TRBV19	TRBJ1-5	few
CASSYPNDGLAGRRTYEQYF	TGTGCCAGCAGTTACCCGAATGACGGACTAGCGGGAAGGCGAACCTACGAGCAGTACTTC	TRBD2	TRBV6-2/TRBV6-3	TRBJ2-7	few
CASSQVWDFQETQYF	TGTGCCAGCAGCCAAGTCTGGGACTTCCAAGAGACCCAGTACTTC	NA	TRBV4-2	TRBJ2-5	NA
CASSLEGYGYTF	TGTGCCAGCAGCTTAGAAGGCTATGGCTACACCTTC	NA	TRBV7-2	TRBJ1-2	NA
CASSLVGRSLEKLFF	TGTGCCAGCAGCTTGGTGGGGAGGTCCCTTGAAAAACTGTTTTTT	NA	TRBV5-6	TRBJ1-4	NA
CAISEGRAAGSETQYF	TGTGCCATCAGTGAGGGACGGGCAGCTGGGTCCGAGACCCAGTACTTC	NA	TRBV10-3	TRBJ2-5	NA
CASSYGQGADNSPLHF	TGCGCCAGCAGCTATGGACAGGGGGCCGACAATTCACCCCTCCACTTT	TRBD1	TRBV5-1	TRBJ1-6	NA
CAISASGLSNQPQHF	TGTGCCATCAGTGCATCCGGGCTGAGCAATCAGCCCCAGCATTTT	NA	TRBV10-3	TRBJ1-5	NA
CASSPSGRSTGELFF	TGTGCCAGCAGTCCTAGCGGGAGGAGCACCGGGGAGCTGTTTTTT	TRBD2	TRBV28	TRBJ2-2	NA
CASRTGQGYGYTF	TGTGCCAGCAGAACCGGACAGGGATATGGCTACACCTTC	TRBD1	TRBV25-1	TRBJ1-2	NA
CASSLPGAYEQYF	TGTGCCAGCAGCTTGCCGGGGGCCTACGAGCAGTACTTC	NA	TRBV5-4	TRBJ2-7	few